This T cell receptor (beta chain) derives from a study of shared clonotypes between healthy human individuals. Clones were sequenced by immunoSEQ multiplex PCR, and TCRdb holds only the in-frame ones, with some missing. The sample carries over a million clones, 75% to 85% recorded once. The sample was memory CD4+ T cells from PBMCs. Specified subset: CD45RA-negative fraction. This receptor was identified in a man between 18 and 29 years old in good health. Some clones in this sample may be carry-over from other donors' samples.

CDR3 amino acids: CASSVAGGSQGEQYF. In DNA form, the CDR3 reads TGTGCCAGCAGCGTAGCCGGCGGGAGCCAAGGCGAGCAGTACTTC. V is TRBV9 and J is TRBJ2-7; 7 bases are shared with TRBD2. Germline CDR1 is SGDLS and CDR2 is YYNGEE. This CDR3 comprises 15 residues. The J segment lost 6 bases and the V segment lost 0 bases, leaving 9 bases of the junction unmatched.